The 10 T cell receptor beta chains in this list originate from one sample, sequenced in a study of glioma-infiltrating T cells. The iRepertoire nested amplicon-rescue multiplex PCR amplified TCR alpha and beta CDR3s from RNA. TCRdb re-analysed the multiplex PCR reads in MiXCR, keeping a single row per CDR3 protein. This table holds roughly 42,000 distinct CDR3 sequences, 20% to 25% found once. Sequencing used glioma tissue, nonneoplastic brain tissue, or PBMCs (not recorded which). These receptor sequences come from a human donor with low-grade glioma or glioblastoma, undergoing nonglioma brain surgery, or in good health (not recorded which).

This clonotype was seen ten or more times. The CDR3 nucleotides are TGTGCCAGCAGTACGACCGGGACCATCTACGAGCAGTACTTC. This translates into CASSTTGTIYEQYF. The chain combines TRBV27 with TRBJ2-7, with D perhaps matching TRBD1 or TRBD2 (5 bases each). Germline V gives CDR1 MNHEY, CDR2 SMNVEV (reference sequence). V gave up 5 bases and J gave up 3 bases, with 14 bases separating them. The CDR3 consists of 14 residues.

This clonotype was picked up a small number of times. The chain carries TRBV24-1 and TRBJ1-1, with D possibly being TRBD1 (5 bases). This CDR3 comprises 13 residues. The V end lost 6 bases, the J end lost 4 bases, and 11 bases lay between the germline ends. CDR1 is KGHDR and CDR2 is SFDVKD in the germline V gene. The CDR3 loop is CATSFAGGTEAFF. The CDR3 DNA reads TGTGCCACCAGTTTCGCCGGGGGCACTGAAGCTTTCTTT.

This clonotype was counted ten times or more. This rearrangement joins TRBV2 to TRBJ2-3, with TRBD1 identical over 10 bases. V shed 4 bases, J shed 5 bases, and the junction held 6 bases outside the gene matches. CDR3 length: 15 amino acids. Germline-derived CDR1 and CDR2 are SNHLY and FYNNEI. The CDR3 loop is CASSGDRGGQDTQYF. The CDR3 nucleotides read TGTGCCAGCAGTGGGGACAGGGGCGGTCAAGATACGCAGTATTTT.

The rearrangement joins TRBV20-1 to TRBJ2-6; D might be TRBD1 (6 bases). Deletions cut 5 bases from V and 0 bases from J, with 8 bases between. From germline, CDR1 is DFQATT and CDR2 SNEGSKA (reference sequence). The CDR3 consists of 14 residues. CDR3 amino acids: CSAVDSSGANVLTF. For the CDR3, the DNA is TGCAGTGCTGTGGACAGCTCTGGGGCCAACGTCCTGACTTTC.

On this clonotype: This may come from a read error, since a much larger clone is one base off. This chain connects TRBV7-8 to TRBJ2-5; weak D call: TRBD1 (6 bases). The V and J ends lost 1 base and 3 bases respectively, with 12 bases between them. The germline gives CDR1 SGHVS, CDR2 FQNEAQ. The length of the CDR3 is 15 residues. CDR3 protein: CASSLEGQTKETQYF. The CDR3 region has the DNA TGTGCCAGCAGCTTAGAAGGACAGACCAAAGAGACCCAGTACTTC.

This clonotype occurred many times. J is TRBJ2-5 and V is TRBV28; a weak D match, TRBD1 (6 bases). Deletions cut 5 bases from V and 0 bases from J, with 13 bases between. The CDR3 is 15 amino acids. The V gene's germline CDR1 is MDHEN and CDR2 SYDVKM. The CDR3 loop reads CASSVDRPYQETQYF. The CDR3, as DNA: TGTGCCAGCAGTGTGGACAGACCGTACCAAGAGACCCAGTACTTC.

The genes are TRBV5-6 and TRBJ1-2, with 7 bases that match TRBD1. Germline CDR1 SGHDT, CDR2 YYEEEE. This CDR3 comprises 17 residues. V lost 4 bases and J lost 3; bases outside the gene matches: 15. The CDR3 DNA is TGTGCCAGCAGCCTCCGACAGGGTGGAGTCTTGGACTATGGCTACACCTTC. Translation: CASSLRQGGVLDYGYTF.

This clonotype has at least ten counts. The genes are TRBV9 and TRBJ1-1; D is unclear. Germline V CDR1 and CDR2: SGDLS, YYNGEE. The CDR3 sequence is 15 residues long. V dropped 0 bases and J dropped 0 bases, with 9 bases sitting between them. The CDR3 bases are TGTGCCAGCAGCGTAGACCCGTACATGAACACTGAAGCTTTCTTT. It codes for CASSVDPYMNTEAFF.

This clonotype appeared many times. The chain uses TRBV6-1 and TRBJ2-1, with D maybe TRBD1 (5 bases). Trimming removed 9 bases at V and 6 bases at J, with 9 bases between. This CDR3 spans 11 amino acids. Looked up from germline, CDR1 is MNHNS and CDR2 is SASEGT. In DNA, the CDR3 is TGTGCCAGTGGGGCAACCAATGAGCAGTTCTTC. The encoded protein is CASGATNEQFF.

By sample share, this clonotype is large. The V call is TRBV27, the J call TRBJ2-5; D call uncertain. The V end lost 4 bases, the J end lost 5 bases, and 8 bases lay between the germline ends. The CDR3 sequence is 12 residues long. In germline, CDR1 is MNHEY, CDR2 SMNVEV (reference sequence). DNA for the CDR3: TGTGCCAGCAGTTCCCTCGGGGAGACCCAGTACTTC. Protein: CASSSLGETQYF.